The present T cell receptor beta chain was sequenced within a study of blood T cell repertoires in COVID-19. Study at large: COVID-19 samples from acute and convalescent phases originated in the United States, Italy and Spain. T cells, B-cell-depleted T cells, or PBMCs supplied cDNA or gDNA.

Between the trimmed V and J ends, which lost 4 bases and 2 bases, there was a span of 8 bases. The germline V gene has CDR1 MDHEN and CDR2 SYDVKM. CDR3 length: 13 amino acids. In the authors' workflow: Reference gene primer amplification in the assay estimated nucleated cell counts. The table came from immunoSEQ multiplex PCR; TCRdb's copy has only in-frame clones and leaves some out. V, J and clone size were drawn from that table, and D and trimming were deduced from the DNA. This table has approximately 170,000 clones, about 80% appearing once. The specimen sequenced was peripheral blood. This sequence was found in a woman older than 75 with acute or convalescent COVID-19. This sequence joins TRBV28 and TRBJ1-2; no definite D call. The CDR3 here is CASSSHNNYGYTF. Here the CDR3 DNA reads TGTGCCAGCAGTTCACATAACAACTATGGCTACACCTTC.